The rows below give T cell receptor beta chains drawn from one sample of a study of glioma-infiltrating T cells. TCRdb ran MiXCR on the multiplex PCR reads and lists one entry per CDR3 protein. This table holds 85,000 to 110,000 distinct CDR3 sequences, around 28% found once. The sequencing sample was made of glioma tissue, nonneoplastic brain tissue, or PBMCs (not recorded which). Receptor source: a human donor with low-grade glioma or glioblastoma, undergoing nonglioma brain surgery, or in good health (not recorded which). Each CDR3 is given with its conserved first and last residue. Fields, in order: CDR3 length, clone size, J gene, D gene, V gene, CDR3 DNA, CDR3 protein. D genes are given only for firm matches. Only part of the rows carry a size: once, few, many, or a class if the clone is expanded.

len: 14
abundance: -
j_gene: TRBJ1-5
d_gene: -
v_gene: TRBV20-1
CDR3nt: TGCAGTGCCAGTAGCGGGGACTCGGCAGATAGGCAGCATTTT
CDR3aa: CSASSGDSADRQHF

len: 14
abundance: many
j_gene: TRBJ1-6
d_gene: -
v_gene: TRBV7-2
CDR3nt: TGTGCCAGCAGCTCGGGACCCTATAATTCACCCCTCCACTTT
CDR3aa: CASSSGPYNSPLHF

len: 14
abundance: many
j_gene: TRBJ1-5
d_gene: -
v_gene: TRBV6-2/TRBV6-3
CDR3nt: TGTGCCAGCAGTTACTCCTCCAGTAATCAGCCCCAGCATTTT
CDR3aa: CASSYSSSNQPQHF

len: 15
abundance: -
j_gene: TRBJ2-5
d_gene: -
v_gene: TRBV18
CDR3nt: TGTGCCAGCTCACCACCCCCTTCGGGGGAGGAGACCCAGTACTTC
CDR3aa: CASSPPPSGEETQYF

len: 17
abundance: -
j_gene: TRBJ1-4
d_gene: TRBD1
v_gene: TRBV12-3/TRBV12-4
CDR3nt: TGTGCCAGCACCCCTGACGGCTGGACCAGGGGGAACGAAAAACTGTTTTTT
CDR3aa: CASTPDGWTRGNEKLFF

len: 17
abundance: few
j_gene: TRBJ2-5
d_gene: TRBD2
v_gene: TRBV7-2
CDR3nt: TGTGCCAGCAGCTGGGATACTAGCGGGGGGGCCTCGGAGACCCAGTACTTC
CDR3aa: CASSWDTSGGASETQYF

len: 14
abundance: many
j_gene: TRBJ2-3
d_gene: -
v_gene: TRBV4-1
CDR3nt: TGCGCCAGCAGCCCCCGGGACACTTCTTATACGCAGTATTTT
CDR3aa: CASSPRDTSYTQYF

len: 13
abundance: many
j_gene: TRBJ1-5
d_gene: -
v_gene: TRBV2
CDR3nt: TGTGCCAGCAGTGATGAACGCAATCAGCCCCAGCATTTT
CDR3aa: CASSDERNQPQHF

len: 16
abundance: few
j_gene: TRBJ2-7
d_gene: -
v_gene: TRBV4-1
CDR3nt: TGCTCCAGCAGCCGGACTACGGGACAGAACTCCTACGAGCAGTACTTC
CDR3aa: CSSSRTTGQNSYEQYF

len: 14
abundance: many
j_gene: TRBJ2-1
d_gene: -
v_gene: TRBV12-3/TRBV12-4
CDR3nt: TGTGCCAGCAGCCGGGACGAAGGAAGGAATGAGCAGTTCTTC
CDR3aa: CASSRDEGRNEQFF

len: 13
abundance: -
j_gene: TRBJ2-1
d_gene: -
v_gene: TRBV20-1
CDR3nt: TGCAGTGCTAGAGACCCCGGGGACAATGAGCAGTTCTTC
CDR3aa: CSARDPGDNEQFF

len: 15
abundance: -
j_gene: TRBJ1-1
d_gene: -
v_gene: TRBV11-2
CDR3nt: TGTGCCAGCATCTTAGATCGTCGGGGGAACACTGAAGCTTTCTTT
CDR3aa: CASILDRRGNTEAFF

len: 18
abundance: -
j_gene: TRBJ1-2
d_gene: TRBD1
v_gene: TRBV20-1
CDR3nt: TGCAGTGCGTACCCCTACAGGGGGCAGGGGAGATCCTATCTTGGCTACACCTTC
CDR3aa: CSAYPYRGQGRSYLGYTF

len: 12
abundance: -
j_gene: TRBJ2-1
d_gene: -
v_gene: TRBV7-2
CDR3nt: TGTGCCAGCAGCTCCCAGGTAGATGAGCAGTTCTTC
CDR3aa: CASSSQVDEQFF

len: 15
abundance: many
j_gene: TRBJ1-5
d_gene: -
v_gene: TRBV4-1
CDR3nt: TGCGCCAGCAGCCAAGCCCCTCTTAGCAATCAGCCCCAGCATTTT
CDR3aa: CASSQAPLSNQPQHF

len: 14
abundance: many
j_gene: TRBJ1-1
d_gene: -
v_gene: TRBV6-1
CDR3nt: TGTGCCAGCAGTTCAAGAGGGTCTGTGGCTGAAGCTTTCTTT
CDR3aa: CASSSRGSVAEAFF

len: 16
abundance: many
j_gene: TRBJ2-7
d_gene: -
v_gene: TRBV7-8
CDR3nt: TGTGCCAGCAGACTACGCCCAGGGACAAGTTCCTACGAGCAGTACTTC
CDR3aa: CASRLRPGTSSYEQYF

len: 14
abundance: few
j_gene: TRBJ1-2
d_gene: -
v_gene: TRBV12-3/TRBV12-4
CDR3nt: TGTGCCAGCAGTCAGCGGTGGGGGGACTATGGCTACACCTTC
CDR3aa: CASSQRWGDYGYTF

len: 13
abundance: many
j_gene: TRBJ2-1
d_gene: -
v_gene: TRBV30
CDR3nt: TGTGCCTGGAGTTCATACAGGGACAATGAGCAGTTCTTC
CDR3aa: CAWSSYRDNEQFF

len: 14
abundance: many
j_gene: TRBJ2-1
d_gene: -
v_gene: TRBV6-1
CDR3nt: TGTGCCAGCCTAGAGGGGAGATCCTACAATGAGCAGTTCTTC
CDR3aa: CASLEGRSYNEQFF

len: 13
abundance: many
j_gene: TRBJ2-7
d_gene: -
v_gene: TRBV10-3
CDR3nt: TGTGCCACCTGGGACAGCGGGACCTACGAGCAGTACTTC
CDR3aa: CATWDSGTYEQYF

len: 15
abundance: once
j_gene: TRBJ2-1
d_gene: -
v_gene: TRBV6-8
CDR3nt: TGTGCCAGCAGGAGAAGCACGGGGCACCAATACGAGCAGTTCTTC
CDR3aa: CASRRSTGHQYEQFF

len: 14
abundance: many
j_gene: TRBJ2-7
d_gene: TRBD1
v_gene: TRBV7-2
CDR3nt: TGTGCCAGCAGCTTAGGGGACAGTTCCTACGAGCAGTACTTC
CDR3aa: CASSLGDSSYEQYF

len: 14
abundance: many
j_gene: TRBJ1-3
d_gene: -
v_gene: TRBV2
CDR3nt: TGTGCCAGCGGGACGGGGCACTCTGGAAACACCATATATTTT
CDR3aa: CASGTGHSGNTIYF